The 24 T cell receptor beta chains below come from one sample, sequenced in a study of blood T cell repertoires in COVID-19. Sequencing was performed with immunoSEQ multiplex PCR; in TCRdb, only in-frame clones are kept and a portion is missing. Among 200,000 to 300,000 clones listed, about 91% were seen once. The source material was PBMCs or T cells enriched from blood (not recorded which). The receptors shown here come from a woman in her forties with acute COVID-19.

CDR3 sequence: CASSFSPAGTSGRGRETQYF. In DNA, the CDR3 is TGTGCCAGCAGCTTCTCACCCGCCGGGACTAGCGGGAGGGGGAGAGAGACCCAGTACTTC. The V and J genes are TRBV3-1 (or the pseudogene TRBV3-2) and TRBJ2-5; TRBD2 agrees at 16 bases. V trimming: 5 bases; J trimming: 4 bases; junction bases outside the gene matches: 16. CDR1 LGHDT and CDR2 YNNKEL come from the germline V gene (reference sequence). CDR3 length: 20 residues.

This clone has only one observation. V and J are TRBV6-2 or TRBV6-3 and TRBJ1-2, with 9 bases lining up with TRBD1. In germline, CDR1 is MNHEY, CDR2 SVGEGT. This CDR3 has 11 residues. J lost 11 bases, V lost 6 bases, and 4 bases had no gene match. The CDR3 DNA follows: TGTGCCAGCAGCATCGGACAGGGGTACACCTTC. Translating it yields CASSIGQGYTF.

CDR3 protein: CASSPVRAASYNEQFF. For the CDR3, the DNA is TGTGCCAGCAGCCCCGTGAGGGCGGCGTCCTACAATGAGCAGTTCTTC. V gene TRBV11-2 combines with J gene TRBJ2-1; D is perhaps TRBD2 (5 bases). Germline assignment: CDR1 SGHAT and CDR2 FQNNGV. The CDR3 is 16 amino acids. Trimming shortened V by 5 bases and J by 1 base, and 15 bases separated the two germline ends.

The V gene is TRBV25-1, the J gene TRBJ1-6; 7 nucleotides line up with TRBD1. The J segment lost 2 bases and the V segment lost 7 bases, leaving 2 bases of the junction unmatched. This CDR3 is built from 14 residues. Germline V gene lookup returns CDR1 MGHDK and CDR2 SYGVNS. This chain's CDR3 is CASTGTAYNSPLHF. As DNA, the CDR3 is TGTGCCAGCACTGGGACAGCCTATAATTCACCCCTCCACTTT. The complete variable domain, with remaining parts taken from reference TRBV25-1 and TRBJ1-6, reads EADIYQTPRYLVIGTGKKITLECSQTMGHDKMYWYQQDPGMELHLIHYSYGVNSTEKGDLSSESTVSRIRTEHFPLTLESARPSHTSQYLCASTGTAYNSPLHFGNGTRLTVT.

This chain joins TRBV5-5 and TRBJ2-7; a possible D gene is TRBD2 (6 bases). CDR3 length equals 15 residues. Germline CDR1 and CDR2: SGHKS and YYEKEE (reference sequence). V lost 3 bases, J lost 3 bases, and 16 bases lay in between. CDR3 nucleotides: TGTGCCAGCAGCTGGCCGGTGGGGGGAGGCTACGAGCAGTACGTC. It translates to CASSWPVGGGYEQYV.

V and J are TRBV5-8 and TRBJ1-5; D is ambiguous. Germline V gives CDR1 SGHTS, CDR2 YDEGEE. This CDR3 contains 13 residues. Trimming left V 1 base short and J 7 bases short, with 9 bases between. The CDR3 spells CASSLFPGQPQHF. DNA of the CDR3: TGTGCCAGCAGCTTGTTTCCGGGACAGCCCCAGCATTTT.

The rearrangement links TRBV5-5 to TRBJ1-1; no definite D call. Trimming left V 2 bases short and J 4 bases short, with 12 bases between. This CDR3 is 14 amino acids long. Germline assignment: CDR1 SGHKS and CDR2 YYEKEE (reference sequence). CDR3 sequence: CASSLGRVPTEAFF. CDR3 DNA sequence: TGTGCCAGCAGCTTAGGGCGGGTGCCCACTGAAGCTTTCTTT. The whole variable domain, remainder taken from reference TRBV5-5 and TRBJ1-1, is DAGVTQSPTHLIKTRGQQVTLRCSPISGHKSVSWYQQVLGQGPQFIFQYYEKEERGRGNFPDRFSARQFPNYSSELNVNALLLGDSALYLCASSLGRVPTEAFFGQGTRLTVV.

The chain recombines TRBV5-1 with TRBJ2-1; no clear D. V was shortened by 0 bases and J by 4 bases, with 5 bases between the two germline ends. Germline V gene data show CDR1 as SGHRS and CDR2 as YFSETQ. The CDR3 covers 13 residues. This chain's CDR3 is CASSLEAYNEQFF. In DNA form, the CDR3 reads TGCGCCAGCAGCTTGGAAGCTTACAATGAGCAGTTCTTC.

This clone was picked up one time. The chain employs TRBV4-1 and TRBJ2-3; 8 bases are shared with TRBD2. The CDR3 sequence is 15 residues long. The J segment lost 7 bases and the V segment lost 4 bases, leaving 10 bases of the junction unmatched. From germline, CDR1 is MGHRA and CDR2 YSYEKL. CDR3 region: CASSLATSAEYTQYF. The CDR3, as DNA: TGCGCCAGCAGCCTGGCGACTAGCGCCGAGTATACGCAGTATTTT.

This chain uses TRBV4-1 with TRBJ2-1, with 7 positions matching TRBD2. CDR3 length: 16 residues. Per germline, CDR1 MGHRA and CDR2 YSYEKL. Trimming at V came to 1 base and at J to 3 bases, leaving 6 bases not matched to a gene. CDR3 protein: CASSQVQRGYYNEQFF. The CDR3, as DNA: TGCGCCAGCAGCCAAGTTCAGCGGGGTTACTACAATGAGCAGTTCTTC.

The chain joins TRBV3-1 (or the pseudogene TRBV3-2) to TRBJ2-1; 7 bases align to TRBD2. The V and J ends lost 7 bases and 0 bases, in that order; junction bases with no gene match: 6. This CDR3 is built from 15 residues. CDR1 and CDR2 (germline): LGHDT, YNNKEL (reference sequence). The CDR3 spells CASNVGGSSYNEQFF. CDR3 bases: TGTGCCAGCAATGTAGGCGGGAGCTCCTACAATGAGCAGTTCTTC.

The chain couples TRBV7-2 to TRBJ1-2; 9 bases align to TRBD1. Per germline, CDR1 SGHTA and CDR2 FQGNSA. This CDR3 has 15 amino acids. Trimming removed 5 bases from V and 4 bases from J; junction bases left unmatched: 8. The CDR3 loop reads CASSPETGGSYGYTF. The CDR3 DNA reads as TGTGCCAGCAGCCCTGAGACAGGGGGAAGCTATGGCTACACCTTC.

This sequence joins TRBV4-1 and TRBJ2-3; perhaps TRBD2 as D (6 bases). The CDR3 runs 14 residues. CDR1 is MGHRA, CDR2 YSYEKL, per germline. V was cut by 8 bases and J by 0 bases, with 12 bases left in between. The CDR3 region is CASGGYPSTDTQYF. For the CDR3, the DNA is TGCGCCAGCGGAGGGTACCCTAGCACAGATACGCAGTATTTT.

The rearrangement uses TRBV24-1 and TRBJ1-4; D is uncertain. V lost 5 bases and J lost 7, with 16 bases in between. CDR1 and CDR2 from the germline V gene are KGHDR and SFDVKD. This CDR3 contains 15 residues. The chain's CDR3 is CATSVQGRDGEKLFF. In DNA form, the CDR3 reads TGTGCCACCAGTGTCCAAGGGAGGGATGGTGAAAAACTGTTTTTT.

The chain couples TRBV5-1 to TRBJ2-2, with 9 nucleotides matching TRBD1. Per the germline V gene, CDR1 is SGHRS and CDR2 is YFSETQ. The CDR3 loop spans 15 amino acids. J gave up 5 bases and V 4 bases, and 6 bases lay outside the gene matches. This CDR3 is CASSGTGIGTGELFF. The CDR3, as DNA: TGCGCCAGCAGCGGGACAGGGATAGGGACCGGGGAGCTGTTTTTT. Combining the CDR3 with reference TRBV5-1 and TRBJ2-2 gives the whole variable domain KAGVTQTPRYLIKTRGQQVTLSCSPISGHRSVSWYQQTPGQGLQFLFEYFSETQRNKGNFPGRFSGRQFSNSRSEMNVSTLELGDSALYLCASSGTGIGTGELFFGEGSRLTVL.

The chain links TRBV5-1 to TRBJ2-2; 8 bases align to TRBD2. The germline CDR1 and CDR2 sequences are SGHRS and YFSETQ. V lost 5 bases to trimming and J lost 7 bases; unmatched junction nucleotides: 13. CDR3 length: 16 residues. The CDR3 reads CASRLKAGLVIGELFF. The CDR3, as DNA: TGCGCCAGCAGGTTGAAGGCGGGACTAGTAATCGGGGAGCTGTTTTTT.

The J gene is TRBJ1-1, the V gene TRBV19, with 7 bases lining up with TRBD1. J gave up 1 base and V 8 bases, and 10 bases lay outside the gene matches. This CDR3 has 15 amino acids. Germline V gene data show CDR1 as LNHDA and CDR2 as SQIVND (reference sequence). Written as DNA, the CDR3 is TGTGCCAGTCTGACTCCACAGGGGAAGAACACTGAAGCTTTCTTT. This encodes CASLTPQGKNTEAFF.

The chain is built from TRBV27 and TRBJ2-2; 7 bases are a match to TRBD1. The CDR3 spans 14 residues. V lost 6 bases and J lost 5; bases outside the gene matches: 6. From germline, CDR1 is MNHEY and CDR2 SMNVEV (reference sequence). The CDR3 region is CASSVTTGTGELFF. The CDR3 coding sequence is TGTGCCAGCAGCGTAACGACAGGGACCGGGGAGCTGTTTTTT.

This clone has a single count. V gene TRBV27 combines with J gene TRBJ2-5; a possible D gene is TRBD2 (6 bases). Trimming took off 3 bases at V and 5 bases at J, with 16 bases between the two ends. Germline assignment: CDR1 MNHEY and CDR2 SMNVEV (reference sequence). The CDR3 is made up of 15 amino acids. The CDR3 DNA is TGTGCCAGCAGTTTGTGGGGGGAAGGCGGGGAGACCCAGTACTTC. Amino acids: CASSLWGEGGETQYF.

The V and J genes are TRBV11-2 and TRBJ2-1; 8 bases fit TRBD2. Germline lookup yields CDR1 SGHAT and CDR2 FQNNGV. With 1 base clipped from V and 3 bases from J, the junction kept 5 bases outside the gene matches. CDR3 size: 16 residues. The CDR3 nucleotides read TGTGCCAGCAGCTTAGCGGGGGGGACTAGCTACAATGAGCAGTTCTTC. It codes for CASSLAGGTSYNEQFF.

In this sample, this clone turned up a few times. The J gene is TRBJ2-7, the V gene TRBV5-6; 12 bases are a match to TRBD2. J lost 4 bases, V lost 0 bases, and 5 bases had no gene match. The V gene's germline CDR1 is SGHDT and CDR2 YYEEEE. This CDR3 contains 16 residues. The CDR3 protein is CASSLAGLAGTYEQYV. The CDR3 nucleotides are TGTGCCAGCAGCTTGGCCGGACTAGCGGGAACATACGAGCAGTACGTC.

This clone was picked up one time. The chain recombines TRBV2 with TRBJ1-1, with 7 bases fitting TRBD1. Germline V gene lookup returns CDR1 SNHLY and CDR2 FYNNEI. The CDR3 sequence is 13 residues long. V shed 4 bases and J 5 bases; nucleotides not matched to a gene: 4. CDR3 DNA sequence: TGTGCCAGCAGTGGGAACAGGGGTACTGAAGCTTTCTTT. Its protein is CASSGNRGTEAFF.

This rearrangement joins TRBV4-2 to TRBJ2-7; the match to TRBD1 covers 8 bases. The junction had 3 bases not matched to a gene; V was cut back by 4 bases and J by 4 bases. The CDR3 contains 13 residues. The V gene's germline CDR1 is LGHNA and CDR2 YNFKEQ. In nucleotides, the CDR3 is TGTGCCAGCAGCCGCCGACAGGGGTACGAGCAGTACTTC. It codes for CASSRRQGYEQYF.

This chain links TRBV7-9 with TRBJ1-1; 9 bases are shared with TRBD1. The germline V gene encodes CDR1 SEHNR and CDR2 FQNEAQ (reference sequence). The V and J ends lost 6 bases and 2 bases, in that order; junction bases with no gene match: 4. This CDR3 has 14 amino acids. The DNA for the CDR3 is TGTGCCAGCAGGGAACAGGGGGCAAACACTGAAGCTTTCTTT. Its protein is CASREQGANTEAFF.